The clone carrying this TCR beta chain was found once. What it binds is unknown. The source of the sample is a study of T cell responses to AZD1222 COVID-19 vaccine. Study-level findings and limits: Of the AZD1222 recipients, only 5 to 7 were seropositive at baseline. Clonal diversity was possibly underestimated, and white British individuals and females predominated among donors. Reportedly, nearly half the spike-specific TCRs target unmutated variant regions.

Data came from immunoSEQ multiplex PCR; TCRdb stores just in-frame clones and leaves some out. The sample records 95,000 to 100,000 clones, around 85% being singletons. The V gene's germline CDR1 is GTSNPN and CDR2 SVGIG (reference sequence). The V and J ends lost 0 bases and 6 bases respectively, with 12 bases between them. There are 14 residues in the CDR3. Second-dose timings of about 4 or about 12 weeks were pooled. This TCR was recovered from an adult who received the AZD1222 COVID-19 vaccine. The V and J genes are TRBV30 and TRBJ2-1; D assignment may be TRBD1 or TRBD2 (5 bases each). The input for sequencing was peripheral blood, taken 28 days after the second AZD1222 dose. CDR3 in amino acids: CAWSVLGTGNEQFF. CDR3 bases: TGTGCCTGGAGTGTATTGGGGACGGGCAATGAGCAGTTCTTC.